This T cell receptor beta chain comes out of a study of shared clonotypes between healthy human individuals. Findings and limits, study-wide: Clonotype sharing among donors likely depends on sequencing depth. A generally larger estimated richness was seen in naive subsets than in memory subsets.

Turning to this clone: Its antigen remains unidentified.

Per the study methods: For the immunoSEQ data, sequences were junction-only without quality scores, so filtering differed. This table comes from immunoSEQ multiplex PCR, and its TCRdb copy is limited to in-frame clones, with some not included. D and trimming were read from the DNA, whereas the V and J calls and clone size are those reported in that table. The sample has about 2.4 million clones, approximately 94% seen once. The donor cohort consisted entirely of Caucasian adults residing in Nashville, Tennessee. The germline CDR1 and CDR2 sequences are SGHRS and YFSETQ. V lost 4 bases and J 0 bases, leaving 11 bases between the germline ends. The CDR3 runs 15 residues.

This TCR was recovered from a man younger than 30 in good health. Some clones in this sample may be carry-over from other donors' samples. The sequencing sample was made of naive CD4+ T cells from PBMCs. Subset indicated: CD45RA+ positively selected. The rearrangement links TRBV5-1 to TRBJ1-3, with D uncertain. The CDR3 nucleotides read TGCGCCAGCAGCGAGGGATTCATCTCTGGAAACACCATATATTTT. Amino acid sequence: CASSEGFISGNTIYF.